This T cell receptor (beta chain) was obtained from a study of blood T cell repertoires in COVID-19. Overall study context: Both acute and convalescent COVID-19 samples were obtained from the United States, Italy and Spain. T cells, B-cell-depleted T cells, or PBMCs provided the cDNA or gDNA that served as material.

There are 15 residues in the CDR3. The germline CDR1 and CDR2 sequences are SGDLS and YYNGEE. The trim removed 6 bases at V and 6 bases at J, leaving 10 bases unmatched. Per the original data handling: Estimation of nucleated cell counts was performed using reference gene primer amplification. TCRdb's table, derived via immunoSEQ multiplex PCR, lists solely in-frame clones and lacks some. D and trimming come from the DNA, and the V and J calls and clone size come from that table. The data show 210,000 or so clones, almost 90% seen once. The receptor was isolated from a man aged 18 to 30 with active or convalescent COVID-19. The chain employs TRBV9 and TRBJ2-3, with TRBD2 identical over 10 bases. The sample comprised peripheral blood. CDR3 sequence (DNA): TGTGCCAGCACCGTTGGGGGAGCGGGAGGGGATACGCAGTATTTT. Translating it yields CASTVGGAGGDTQYF. Using reference TRBV9 and TRBJ2-3 for the parts outside the CDR3, the full variable domain is DSGVTQTPKHLITATGQRVTLRCSPRSGDLSVYWYQQSLDQGLQFLIQYYNGEERAKGNILERFSAQQFPDLHSELNLSSLELGDSALYFCASTVGGAGGDTQYFGPGTRLTVL.